This TCR beta chain was retrieved from a study of blood T cell repertoires in COVID-19. Those who participated ranged in age from about 18 to 89 years and resided in about two dozen US areas. Generated by immunoSEQ multiplex PCR, the TCRdb table keeps only in-frame clones and is missing some. The sample has over 200,000 clones; around 81% are singletons. V was clipped by 6 bases and J by 6 bases, with 18 bases between them. This CDR3 contains 14 residues. Germline V CDR1 and CDR2: MNHNY, SVGAGI (reference sequence). The sample comprised PBMCs or T cells enriched from blood (not recorded which). V gene TRBV6-6 combines with J gene TRBJ2-7; TRBD2 might be the D (6 bases). This clonotype originated in a woman aged 45-59 years with acute COVID-19. CDR3 bases: TGTGCCAGCAGCCCCGACCCGACAGCGGGCGAGCAGTACTTC. Translating it yields CASSPDPTAGEQYF.